These T cell receptor beta chains were read from a single sample in a study of CD8 T cells in Susac syndrome. Using its own MiXCR run on the immunoSEQ multiplex PCR reads, TCRdb lists one record per CDR3 protein. The sample has 150,000 to 200,000 distinct CDR3 sequences; 75% to 95% are singletons. Material for sequencing was CD4+ T cells from PBMCs. The receptors were sampled from a human donor with Susac syndrome. Each CDR3 is given with its conserved first and last residue. The order of the fields is CDR3 DNA, CDR3 protein, D gene, J gene, V gene, clone size. D genes are given only for firm matches. Clone sizes are given selectively: once, few, many, or a class where the clone is expanded.

CDR3 DNA: TGTGCCAGCAGACAAACCGTTTCCCTCGAGCAGTACTTC
CDR3 protein: CASRQTVSLEQYF
D gene: NA
J gene: TRBJ2-7
V gene: TRBV6-5
clone size: NA

CDR3 DNA: TGCAGTGCTAGCATATCGGGACAGAGTTTCGATAGCAATCAGCCCCAGCATTTT
CDR3 protein: CSASISGQSFDSNQPQHF
D gene: TRBD1
J gene: TRBJ1-5
V gene: TRBV20-1
clone size: NA

CDR3 DNA: TGTGCCAGCAGTCTTCTCCCGGGGGAGGGCTACACCTTC
CDR3 protein: CASSLLPGEGYTF
D gene: NA
J gene: TRBJ1-2
V gene: TRBV14
clone size: NA

CDR3 DNA: TGTGCCAGCAGTTTAGGCGGCCAGGGTAATTCACCCCTCCACTTT
CDR3 protein: CASSLGGQGNSPLHF
D gene: NA
J gene: TRBJ1-6
V gene: TRBV27
clone size: NA

CDR3 DNA: TGTGCCAGCAGGTCACAGGGGAAGGCCGGGGAGCTGTTTTTT
CDR3 protein: CASRSQGKAGELFF
D gene: TRBD1
J gene: TRBJ2-2
V gene: TRBV28
clone size: NA

CDR3 DNA: TGCAGCGTTGAAGATAGGGGACAGGGGGAAGCTTTCTTT
CDR3 protein: CSVEDRGQGEAFF
D gene: TRBD1
J gene: TRBJ1-1
V gene: TRBV29-1
clone size: NA

CDR3 DNA: TGTGCCAGCAGTTTGATAACAGGGGGTAAGGATACGCAGTATTTT
CDR3 protein: CASSLITGGKDTQYF
D gene: TRBD1
J gene: TRBJ2-3
V gene: TRBV12-3/TRBV12-4
clone size: NA

CDR3 DNA: TGTGCCAGCAGCCACGGACTAGCGGGGTTCACAGATACGCAGTATTTT
CDR3 protein: CASSHGLAGFTDTQYF
D gene: TRBD2
J gene: TRBJ2-3
V gene: TRBV5-6
clone size: NA

CDR3 DNA: TGTGCCAGCAGGTCAGGGGGCGCGCCTATCACTGAAGCTTTCTTT
CDR3 protein: CASRSGGAPITEAFF
D gene: TRBD1
J gene: TRBJ1-1
V gene: TRBV28
clone size: NA

CDR3 DNA: TGTGCCAGCAGCCGAAGCCATGGAGCGGGAGGACCGCAGATCACAGATACGCAGTATTTT
CDR3 protein: CASSRSHGAGGPQITDTQYF
D gene: TRBD2
J gene: TRBJ2-3
V gene: TRBV14
clone size: NA

CDR3 DNA: TGTGCCAGCAGTTCGGTAGGACAGCCCCAGCATTTT
CDR3 protein: CASSSVGQPQHF
D gene: NA
J gene: TRBJ1-5
V gene: TRBV28
clone size: NA

CDR3 DNA: TGTGCCAGTGCGAAGGGAGGGAGCAATCAGCCCCAGCATTTT
CDR3 protein: CASAKGGSNQPQHF
D gene: NA
J gene: TRBJ1-5
V gene: TRBV27
clone size: NA

CDR3 DNA: TGCGCCAGCAGCCAAGATACCGGTAGCGGAAACTATGGCTACACCTTC
CDR3 protein: CASSQDTGSGNYGYTF
D gene: NA
J gene: TRBJ1-2
V gene: TRBV4-1
clone size: NA

CDR3 DNA: TGTGCCAGCAGCCAGGGACAGCTACCTGGCAATGAGCAGTTCTTC
CDR3 protein: CASSQGQLPGNEQFF
D gene: TRBD1
J gene: TRBJ2-1
V gene: TRBV4-2
clone size: once

CDR3 DNA: TGTGCCAGCAGGATGACAGGGGGCGCTGGTAGCAATCAGCCCCAGCATTTT
CDR3 protein: CASRMTGGAGSNQPQHF
D gene: TRBD1
J gene: TRBJ1-5
V gene: TRBV6-1
clone size: once

CDR3 DNA: TGTGCCAGCAGGCCTGGACAGGGGAAATTGATAGAATTGAACACTGAAGCTTTCTTT
CDR3 protein: CASRPGQGKLIELNTEAFF
D gene: TRBD1
J gene: TRBJ1-1
V gene: TRBV12-3/TRBV12-4
clone size: NA

CDR3 DNA: TGCAGCGCAGAACAGGGAGGCTATGGCTACACCTTC
CDR3 protein: CSAEQGGYGYTF
D gene: NA
J gene: TRBJ1-2
V gene: TRBV29-1
clone size: NA

CDR3 DNA: TGTGCCAGCAGCTTGGTGGGTAATGATCAGCCCCAGCATTTT
CDR3 protein: CASSLVGNDQPQHF
D gene: NA
J gene: TRBJ1-5
V gene: TRBV5-6
clone size: NA

CDR3 DNA: TGTGCCAGCAGTGAAAATGGCAGGGGGCTTCGAGATGGCTACACCTTC
CDR3 protein: CASSENGRGLRDGYTF
D gene: TRBD1
J gene: TRBJ1-2
V gene: TRBV27
clone size: NA

CDR3 DNA: TGTGCCAGCCGAGGCGCGGGACAGGGGGCGCGGAGCACTGAAGCTTTCTTT
CDR3 protein: CASRGAGQGARSTEAFF
D gene: TRBD1
J gene: TRBJ1-1
V gene: TRBV6-1
clone size: NA

CDR3 DNA: TGTGCCAGCAGTAATTCAGCGGGAGAGTTCCAAGAGACCCAGTACTTC
CDR3 protein: CASSNSAGEFQETQYF
D gene: TRBD2
J gene: TRBJ2-5
V gene: TRBV12-3/TRBV12-4
clone size: NA

CDR3 DNA: TGTGCCAGCAGCTTAACGGGGCAGCACAATTCACCCCTCCACTTT
CDR3 protein: CASSLTGQHNSPLHF
D gene: NA
J gene: TRBJ1-6
V gene: TRBV7-3
clone size: NA

CDR3 DNA: TGTGCCAGCTCACCACCCGGGACAAGCAATCAGCCCCAGCATTTT
CDR3 protein: CASSPPGTSNQPQHF
D gene: NA
J gene: TRBJ1-5
V gene: TRBV18
clone size: NA

CDR3 DNA: TGTGCCAGCAGCCCTTCGACGGTCAACACTGAAGCTTTCTTT
CDR3 protein: CASSPSTVNTEAFF
D gene: NA
J gene: TRBJ1-1
V gene: TRBV7-3
clone size: NA

CDR3 DNA: TGCGCCAGCAGTGAAGGACAGGGGATCATAGATACGCAGTATTTT
CDR3 protein: CASSEGQGIIDTQYF
D gene: TRBD1
J gene: TRBJ2-3
V gene: TRBV10-2
clone size: NA

CDR3 DNA: TGTGCCAGCAGCTCGACCAGACTTACCTACGAGCAGTACTTC
CDR3 protein: CASSSTRLTYEQYF
D gene: NA
J gene: TRBJ2-7
V gene: TRBV11-2
clone size: NA

CDR3 DNA: TGCAGTGCTCCGCTAGACTGGGACACCACAGATACGCAGTATTTT
CDR3 protein: CSAPLDWDTTDTQYF
D gene: NA
J gene: TRBJ2-3
V gene: TRBV20-1
clone size: NA

CDR3 DNA: TGTGCCTGGAGCGGACTCCGCCTCGGCACTGAAGCTTTCTTT
CDR3 protein: CAWSGLRLGTEAFF
D gene: NA
J gene: TRBJ1-1
V gene: TRBV30
clone size: NA

CDR3 DNA: TGTGCCAGCAGACCCCACGGTGGGACAGGGAATGAAAAACTGTTTTTT
CDR3 protein: CASRPHGGTGNEKLFF
D gene: TRBD1
J gene: TRBJ1-4
V gene: TRBV3-1
clone size: NA

CDR3 DNA: TGCGCCAGCAGCAAGAGGGACAGGGGGAGAGAGACCCAGTACTTC
CDR3 protein: CASSKRDRGRETQYF
D gene: TRBD1
J gene: TRBJ2-5
V gene: TRBV5-1
clone size: NA

CDR3 DNA: TGCAGTGCTAGAGGCGGGACAGCTAATCAGCCCCAGCATTTT
CDR3 protein: CSARGGTANQPQHF
D gene: TRBD1
J gene: TRBJ1-5
V gene: TRBV20-1
clone size: NA

CDR3 DNA: TGCAGTGCTAGAGATCTCAGCACCTACGAGCAGTACTTC
CDR3 protein: CSARDLSTYEQYF
D gene: NA
J gene: TRBJ2-7
V gene: TRBV20-1
clone size: NA

CDR3 DNA: TGCGCCAGCCAACACTGGGAGACCCAGTACTTC
CDR3 protein: CASQHWETQYF
D gene: NA
J gene: TRBJ2-5
V gene: TRBV10-2
clone size: NA

CDR3 DNA: TGTGCCAGCAGCTACAGTACTTACCCACGCTCTGGAAACACCATATATTTT
CDR3 protein: CASSYSTYPRSGNTIYF
D gene: NA
J gene: TRBJ1-3
V gene: TRBV12-3/TRBV12-4
clone size: NA

CDR3 DNA: TGTGCCATCAGTGAGTCTGGCGGGACTTCCCAAGAGACCCAGTACTTC
CDR3 protein: CAISESGGTSQETQYF
D gene: NA
J gene: TRBJ2-5
V gene: TRBV10-3
clone size: once

CDR3 DNA: TGTGCCAGCAGCTCAGCAGGCTCTGGAAACACCATATATTTT
CDR3 protein: CASSSAGSGNTIYF
D gene: NA
J gene: TRBJ1-3
V gene: TRBV7-9
clone size: NA

CDR3 DNA: TGTGCCAGCAGTTTTGGGCCTAACTATGGCTACACCTTC
CDR3 protein: CASSFGPNYGYTF
D gene: NA
J gene: TRBJ1-2
V gene: TRBV12-3/TRBV12-4
clone size: NA

CDR3 DNA: TGTGCCAGCAGCTCGGGGGGATATAGCAATCAGCCCCAGCATTTT
CDR3 protein: CASSSGGYSNQPQHF
D gene: NA
J gene: TRBJ1-5
V gene: TRBV5-6
clone size: NA

CDR3 DNA: TGTGCCAGTAGTCCGGGGGACCTCAACAATGAGCAGTTCTTC
CDR3 protein: CASSPGDLNNEQFF
D gene: NA
J gene: TRBJ2-1
V gene: TRBV19
clone size: NA

CDR3 DNA: TGTGCCAGCAGCTTATGGGGGACCTACGAGCAGTACTTC
CDR3 protein: CASSLWGTYEQYF
D gene: NA
J gene: TRBJ2-7
V gene: TRBV14
clone size: NA

CDR3 DNA: TGCAGCGTCTTTCGGGACGAAGGCACAGATACGCAGTATTTT
CDR3 protein: CSVFRDEGTDTQYF
D gene: NA
J gene: TRBJ2-3
V gene: TRBV29-1
clone size: once

CDR3 DNA: TGCGCCAGCAGCCACGACCTCACCGCGGGGAGGGAAAAACTGTTTTTT
CDR3 protein: CASSHDLTAGREKLFF
D gene: NA
J gene: TRBJ1-4
V gene: TRBV4-1
clone size: NA

CDR3 DNA: TGTGCCAGCAGTTTCGACAGGGGCTCTGGGGCCAACGTCCTGACTTTC
CDR3 protein: CASSFDRGSGANVLTF
D gene: TRBD1
J gene: TRBJ2-6
V gene: TRBV6-5
clone size: NA

CDR3 DNA: TGTGCCAGCAGCGCTTACCGGGACAGGTATGACGAGCAGTACTTC
CDR3 protein: CASSAYRDRYDEQYF
D gene: TRBD1
J gene: TRBJ2-7
V gene: TRBV12-3/TRBV12-4
clone size: NA

CDR3 DNA: TGTGCCAGCCGGGACAGCTACCACACTGAAGCTTTCTTT
CDR3 protein: CASRDSYHTEAFF
D gene: TRBD1
J gene: TRBJ1-1
V gene: TRBV2
clone size: NA

CDR3 DNA: TGTGCCAGCAGCTCCGGGACAAAGAACACCGGGGAGCTGTTTTTT
CDR3 protein: CASSSGTKNTGELFF
D gene: NA
J gene: TRBJ2-2
V gene: TRBV11-1
clone size: NA

CDR3 DNA: TGTGCCAGCAGCCAATCCGGACAGGGAAGTACTGAAGCTTTCTTT
CDR3 protein: CASSQSGQGSTEAFF
D gene: TRBD1
J gene: TRBJ1-1
V gene: TRBV4-2
clone size: NA

CDR3 DNA: TGTGCCTGGAGGGGGACAGGGGGGCTTACTGAAGCTTTCTTT
CDR3 protein: CAWRGTGGLTEAFF
D gene: TRBD1
J gene: TRBJ1-1
V gene: TRBV30
clone size: NA

CDR3 DNA: TGTGCCAGCAGCTTGCAGACGGTGAACACTGAAGCTTTCTTT
CDR3 protein: CASSLQTVNTEAFF
D gene: NA
J gene: TRBJ1-1
V gene: TRBV5-8
clone size: NA

CDR3 DNA: TGTGCCAGCACCCACCGGGGGAATGGCTACACCTTC
CDR3 protein: CASTHRGNGYTF
D gene: NA
J gene: TRBJ1-2
V gene: TRBV28
clone size: NA

CDR3 DNA: TGTGCCAGCAGCCAAGACTGGCAAGGAGGTACGCAGTATTTT
CDR3 protein: CASSQDWQGGTQYF
D gene: NA
J gene: TRBJ2-3
V gene: TRBV4-2
clone size: few

CDR3 DNA: TGTGCCAGCAGTCCACAGCCCGGGACTAGAGGAGGGAATGAGCAGTTCTTC
CDR3 protein: CASSPQPGTRGGNEQFF
D gene: TRBD2
J gene: TRBJ2-1
V gene: TRBV12-3/TRBV12-4
clone size: once

CDR3 DNA: TGTGCCAGCTCACCATCGGCTTTAGACACTGAAGCTTTCTTT
CDR3 protein: CASSPSALDTEAFF
D gene: NA
J gene: TRBJ1-1
V gene: TRBV18
clone size: NA

CDR3 DNA: TGTGCCAGTAGCCCAATGACAGGGGATAATTCACCCCTCCACTTT
CDR3 protein: CASSPMTGDNSPLHF
D gene: TRBD1
J gene: TRBJ1-6
V gene: TRBV19
clone size: once

CDR3 DNA: TGTGCCAGCAGGACGTGGACGGAATACGAGCAGTACTTC
CDR3 protein: CASRTWTEYEQYF
D gene: NA
J gene: TRBJ2-7
V gene: TRBV11-2
clone size: NA

CDR3 DNA: TGTGCCAGCAGTTTTGTCCCTAACCAAGAGACCCAGTACTTC
CDR3 protein: CASSFVPNQETQYF
D gene: NA
J gene: TRBJ2-5
V gene: TRBV28
clone size: NA

CDR3 DNA: TGTGCCAGCAGCTTAGGGCAGAGGGAGACCCAGTACTTC
CDR3 protein: CASSLGQRETQYF
D gene: NA
J gene: TRBJ2-5
V gene: TRBV7-9
clone size: NA

CDR3 DNA: TGCAGCGTCGGGACAGTAGTGGATGAAAAACTGTTTTTT
CDR3 protein: CSVGTVVDEKLFF
D gene: TRBD1
J gene: TRBJ1-4
V gene: TRBV29-1
clone size: NA

CDR3 DNA: TGTGCCAGCAGTTACTCGGCAGTCTCAGGGGCAGATACGCAGTATTTT
CDR3 protein: CASSYSAVSGADTQYF
D gene: NA
J gene: TRBJ2-3
V gene: TRBV6-5
clone size: NA

CDR3 DNA: TGTGCCACCAGTGATCCGGGGACGGGTTACAATGAGCAGTTCTTC
CDR3 protein: CATSDPGTGYNEQFF
D gene: NA
J gene: TRBJ2-1
V gene: TRBV24-1
clone size: NA